Shown below are 32 T cell receptor beta chains from a single sample sequenced in a study of cytomegalovirus exposure and HLA in healthy donors. The PCR used 60 Vbeta and 13 Jbeta primers. Sequencing was performed with immunoSEQ multiplex PCR; in TCRdb, only in-frame clones are kept and a portion is missing. Its clone listing holds approximately 100,000 clones. Sequencing was done on a sample of PBMCs. The receptors here all came from a middle-aged man in good health and CMV-seronegative.

The genes are TRBV29-1 and TRBJ2-7, with 7 bases fitting TRBD1. CDR3 size: 11 residues. V was pared by 6 bases and J by 7 bases, with 6 bases of the junction left unmatched. Germline assignment: CDR1 SQVTM and CDR2 ANQGSEA. CDR3 sequence reads: CSVDRAGEQYF. CDR3 sequence (DNA): TGCAGCGTCGACAGGGCGGGTGAGCAGTACTTC.

This sequence joins TRBV7-2 and TRBJ2-7; the D is unclear. Germline values: CDR1 SGHTA, CDR2 FQGNSA. V lost 7 bases and J 0 bases, leaving 13 bases between the germline ends. The CDR3 totals 14 residues. The CDR3 here is CASTPWADSYEQYF. CDR3 nucleotides: TGTGCCAGCACCCCTTGGGCAGACTCCTACGAGCAGTACTTC.

The genes are TRBV2 and TRBJ2-7; 11 bases are a match to TRBD2. The J segment lost 4 bases and the V segment lost 6 bases, leaving 11 bases of the junction unmatched. CDR1 and CDR2 (germline): SNHLY, FYNNEI. This CDR3 has 16 residues. CDR3 residues: CASRDSGRAAGYEQYF. The CDR3 DNA reads TGTGCCAGCAGGGATAGCGGGAGGGCCGCCGGGTACGAGCAGTACTTC.

This chain connects TRBV4-1 to TRBJ1-4; D remains ambiguous. CDR3 length: 15 amino acids. Germline loops: CDR1 MGHRA, CDR2 YSYEKL. Trimming cost V 3 bases and J 6 bases, with 14 bases left between them. CDR3 DNA sequence: TGCGCCAGCAGCCAGGCCCAACAGAGGGATGAAAAACTGTTTTTT. Its translation: CASSQAQQRDEKLFF.

V gene TRBV13 combines with J gene TRBJ2-2, with D possibly being TRBD2 (5 bases). Between the trimmed V and J ends, which lost 5 bases and 0 bases, there was a span of 13 bases. Germline values: CDR1 PRHDT, CDR2 FYEKMQ (reference sequence). This CDR3 is built from 16 residues. The chain's CDR3 is CASSTLALANTGELFF. In nucleotides, the CDR3 is TGTGCCAGCAGCACTCTAGCCCTAGCGAACACCGGGGAGCTGTTTTTT.

The chain is built from TRBV4-1 and TRBJ2-5; 7 nucleotides align to TRBD2. The junction had 10 bases not matched to a gene; V was cut back by 0 bases and J by 0 bases. Germline V gives CDR1 MGHRA, CDR2 YSYEKL. The CDR3 length is 18 residues. The CDR3 loop reads CASSQDSGWGGYQETQYF. As DNA, the CDR3 is TGCGCCAGCAGCCAAGATTCGGGCTGGGGAGGGTACCAAGAGACCCAGTACTTC.

The chain is built from TRBV19 and TRBJ2-7; TRBD1 aligns across 7 bases. V shed 6 bases and J 5 bases; nucleotides not matched to a gene: 13. This CDR3 is 15 amino acids long. CDR1 is LNHDA, CDR2 SQIVND, per germline (reference sequence). CDR3 DNA: TGTGCCAGTAGACAAGGGGGCAGAGGGATCGACGAGCAGTACTTC. Translated: CASRQGGRGIDEQYF.

The CDR3 reads CASSRRLAASYEQYF. CDR3 nucleotides: TGTGCCAGTAGTAGACGACTAGCGGCGAGCTACGAGCAGTACTTC. The rearrangement uses TRBV19 and TRBJ2-7; 9 positions agree with TRBD2. After removal of 4 bases from V and 3 bases from J, the junction contained 7 bases not matched to a gene. The CDR3 runs to 15 residues. Looked up from germline, CDR1 is LNHDA and CDR2 is SQIVND (reference sequence).

The chain combines TRBV6-6 with TRBJ2-1; D call uncertain. Trimming shortened V by 2 bases and J by 4 bases, and 12 bases separated the two germline ends. The CDR3 sequence is 15 residues long. In germline, CDR1 is MNHNY, CDR2 SVGAGI (reference sequence). CDR3: CASSYRWASYNEQFF. The CDR3 DNA sequence: TGTGCCAGCAGTTACCGCTGGGCCTCTTACAATGAGCAGTTCTTC.

As DNA, the CDR3 is TGTGCCAGCAGCTTACCGGGACTAGCGAGGAGCACAGATACGCAGTATTTT. Its translation is CASSLPGLARSTDTQYF. The chain joins TRBV5-6 to TRBJ2-3, with 10 bases identical to TRBD2. V shed 2 bases and J 0 bases; nucleotides not matched to a gene: 6. The CDR3 length is 17 residues. Germline CDR1 is SGHDT and CDR2 is YYEEEE.

J is TRBJ1-4 and V is TRBV5-6; no clear D. The CDR3 runs 17 residues. In germline, CDR1 is SGHDT, CDR2 YYEEEE. Trimming took off 0 bases at V and 0 bases at J, with 12 bases between the two ends. DNA of the CDR3: TGTGCCAGCAGCTTGGATGGAGGAGTAGCAACTAATGAAAAACTGTTTTTT. Encoded protein: CASSLDGGVATNEKLFF.

In the case of this clone: One end of the junction fails to match germline, which may point to a read error. The chain links TRBV29-1 to TRBJ1-2; D not certain. The length of the CDR3 is 13 residues. CDR1 and CDR2 from the germline V gene are SQVTM and ANQGSEA. This CDR3 is CSVEPRGNYGYSF. CDR3 nucleotide sequence: TGCAGCGTTGAACCCCGGGGTAACTATGGCTACTCCTTC.

The V call is TRBV30, the J call TRBJ2-1, with no clear D. Germline CDR1 reads GTSNPN; CDR2 reads SVGIG (reference sequence). The CDR3 sequence is 14 residues long. The germline V and J ends were trimmed by 1 base and 0 bases, with 7 bases remaining between them. In DNA form, the CDR3 reads TGTGCCTGGAGTGGTTATCGCTCCTACAATGAGCAGTTCTTC. It specifies CAWSGYRSYNEQFF.

This chain connects TRBV5-8 to TRBJ2-7, with 9 bases lining up with TRBD1. Trimming removed 7 bases from V and 0 bases from J; junction bases left unmatched: 8. The germline CDR1 and CDR2 sequences are SGHTS and YDEGEE. The CDR3 spans 15 residues. The DNA for the CDR3 is TGTGCCAGCCTACCGGGACAGGGATTCTCCTACGAGCAGTACTTC. Protein: CASLPGQGFSYEQYF.

J is TRBJ2-6 and V is TRBV7-2, with D possibly TRBD1 on 6 matching bases. Germline V lookup: CDR1 SGHTA, CDR2 FQGNSA. V lost 1 base and J lost 2, with 6 bases in between. The CDR3 runs 15 residues. The CDR3: CASSLDRAGANVLTF. CDR3 DNA: TGTGCCAGCAGCTTAGACAGGGCTGGGGCCAACGTCCTGACTTTC.

The chain carries TRBV4-2 and TRBJ2-2, with 9 bases fitting TRBD2. Germline V gene data show CDR1 as LGHNA and CDR2 as YNFKEQ. The CDR3 sequence is 15 residues long. Trimming took 1 base from V and 5 from J; bases not matched to a gene: 2. The CDR3 nucleotides are TGTGCCAGCAGCCAAGGGACTAGCGAGACCGGGGAGCTGTTTTTT. This gives the protein CASSQGTSETGELFF.

V gene TRBV2 combines with J gene TRBJ1-2; 8 nucleotides match TRBD1. Germline CDR1 reads SNHLY; CDR2 reads FYNNEI. The CDR3 runs 13 residues. V was clipped by 5 bases and J by 6 bases; unmatched bases: 5. CDR3: CASSPDRAHGYTF. The CDR3 DNA sequence: TGTGCCAGCAGTCCGGACAGGGCCCATGGCTACACCTTC.

This rearrangement joins TRBV4-3 to TRBJ1-1, with 7 bases that match TRBD1. This CDR3 is built from 14 residues. Germline lookup yields CDR1 LGHNA and CDR2 YSLEER. V gave up 4 bases and J gave up 5 bases; unmatched junction bases: 7. CDR3 amino acids: CASSLQTGKTEAFF. In DNA form, the CDR3 reads TGCGCCAGCAGCCTCCAGACAGGGAAGACTGAAGCTTTCTTT.

The V gene is TRBV19, the J gene TRBJ1-1; 8 nucleotides match TRBD1. Unmatched junction bases numbered 3, after V lost 2 bases and J lost 4 bases. Looked up from germline, CDR1 is LNHDA and CDR2 is SQIVND (reference sequence). The CDR3 totals 14 residues. CDR3 DNA: TGTGCCAGTAGTATACAGGGGGCAGGCACTGAAGCTTTCTTT. Translation gives CASSIQGAGTEAFF.

The chain links TRBV7-2 to TRBJ2-7; 8 positions agree with TRBD1. The junction had 6 bases not matched to a gene; V was cut back by 1 base and J by 4 bases. CDR1 and CDR2 from the germline V gene are SGHTA and FQGNSA. The CDR3 runs 15 residues. The CDR3: CASSLGAGGVYEQYF. The DNA for the CDR3 is TGTGCCAGCAGCTTAGGCGCAGGGGGCGTTTACGAGCAGTACTTC.

The chain has TRBV4-1 and TRBJ1-5; 9 bases match TRBD1. The junction had 5 bases not matched to a gene; V was cut back by 2 bases and J by 6 bases. The CDR3 sequence is 15 residues long. Germline values: CDR1 MGHRA, CDR2 YSYEKL. CDR3 sequence (DNA): TGCGCCAGCAGCCAACTCGGACAGGGGAGTCAGCCCCAGCATTTT. This encodes CASSQLGQGSQPQHF.

J is TRBJ2-7 and V is TRBV5-4; 8 bases fit TRBD1. The CDR3 is made up of 14 amino acids. Germline trimming cut 2 bases from V and 6 bases from J; bases unmatched to any gene: 7. The germline V gene encodes CDR1 SGHNT and CDR2 YYREEE (reference sequence). CDR3 in amino acids: CASSLWQGAGEQYF. The CDR3 DNA follows: TGTGCCAGCAGCTTATGGCAGGGGGCGGGCGAGCAGTACTTC.

The chain uses TRBV11-3 and TRBJ2-3; D is ambiguous. Per germline, CDR1 SGHNT and CDR2 YENEEA. Trimming cost V 6 bases and J 3 bases, with 13 bases left between them. The CDR3 extends over 14 amino acids. CDR3 in amino acids: CASSPSGRTDTQYF. The CDR3 DNA follows: TGTGCCAGCAGTCCCAGTGGGCGTACAGATACGCAGTATTTT. Variable domain in full (rest from reference TRBV11-3 and TRBJ2-3): EAGVVQSPRYKIIEKKQPVAFWCNPISGHNTLYWYLQNLGQGPELLIRYENEEAVDDSQLPKDRFSAERLKGVDSTLKIQPAELGDSAVYLCASSPSGRTDTQYFGPGTRLTVL.

The J gene is TRBJ2-7, the V gene TRBV11-2, with TRBD2 as a possible D gene (5 bases). The CDR3 has 18 residues. Trimming cost V 0 bases and J 0 bases, with 18 bases left between them. In germline, CDR1 is SGHAT, CDR2 FQNNGV. For the CDR3, the DNA is TGTGCCAGCAGCTTAGATCCCCATGCTGAGCGGCCCTCCTACGAGCAGTACTTC. It specifies CASSLDPHAERPSYEQYF.

Worth noting for this clone: A junction end diverges from the germline sequence, so it may reflect a read error. V is TRBV6-5 and J is TRBJ1-2; 9 nucleotides match TRBD1. Germline assignment: CDR1 MNHEY and CDR2 SVGAGI. This CDR3 is built from 14 residues. Here the CDR3 DNA reads TGTGCCAGCAGTTCAGACAGGGGGATTTATGGCAACACCTTC. Encoded protein: CASSSDRGIYGNTF.

The J gene is TRBJ1-4, the V gene TRBV11-3; D possibly corresponds to TRBD1 (6 bases). There are 12 residues in the CDR3. Germline V CDR1 and CDR2: SGHNT, YENEEA. Trimming removed 8 bases at V and 14 bases at J, with 18 bases between. The CDR3 reads CASSEPGQKLFF. The DNA of the CDR3 is TGTGCCAGCTCCGAGCCTGGACAGAAGCTGTTTTTT.

V is TRBV5-4 and J is TRBJ1-2, with TRBD1 identical over 8 bases. The ends lost 4 bases at V and 2 bases at J; junction bases unmatched: 4. CDR1 is SGHNT, CDR2 YYREEE, per germline (reference sequence). CDR3 length equals 14 residues. DNA for the CDR3: TGTGCCAGCAGCCCCCGGACAGGGAACTATGGCTACACCTTC. Protein sequence: CASSPRTGNYGYTF. Combining the CDR3 with reference TRBV5-4 and TRBJ1-2 gives the whole variable domain ETGVTQSPTHLIKTRGQQVTLRCSSQSGHNTVSWYQQALGQGPQFIFQYYREEENGRGNFPPRFSGLQFPNYSSELNVNALELDDSALYLCASSPRTGNYGYTFGSGTRLTVV.

V gene TRBV18 combines with J gene TRBJ2-1, with 7 bases identical to TRBD1. CDR1 KGHSH and CDR2 LQKENI come from the germline V gene. The J segment lost 4 bases and the V segment lost 8 bases, leaving 5 bases of the junction unmatched. The CDR3 consists of 13 residues. CDR3 loop: CASRGTEYNEQFF. The CDR3 DNA reads as TGTGCCAGCAGGGGGACAGAGTACAATGAGCAGTTCTTC.

This chain connects TRBV30 to TRBJ1-1; TRBD1 is a possible D gene (5 bases). The CDR3 loop spans 14 amino acids. Trimming removed 7 bases at V and 4 bases at J, with 19 bases between. Germline V lookup: CDR1 GTSNPN, CDR2 SVGIG (reference sequence). CDR3 bases: TGTGCCTTACGGGGGGGAGTACGTCCCACTGAAGCTTTCTTT. Its translation is CALRGGVRPTEAFF. The variable domain in full, completed from reference TRBV30 and TRBJ1-1, reads SQTIHQWPATLVQPVGSPLSLECTVEGTSNPNLYWYRQAAGRGLQLLFYSVGIGQISSEVPQNLSASRPQDRQFILSSKKLLLSDSGFYLCALRGGVRPTEAFFGQGTRLTVV.

The genes are TRBV5-6 and TRBJ2-1; D not resolved. Germline lookup yields CDR1 SGHDT and CDR2 YYEEEE. Trimming shortened V by 1 base and J by 5 bases, and 19 bases separated the two germline ends. CDR3 size: 17 residues. The CDR3 reads CASSLYQVRLSNNEQFF. The CDR3 bases are TGTGCCAGCAGCTTGTATCAGGTCAGATTAAGCAACAATGAGCAGTTCTTC.

V and J are TRBV9 and TRBJ2-3, with TRBD2 matching over 9 bases. Germline V gives CDR1 SGDLS, CDR2 YYNGEE. The CDR3 sequence is 15 residues long. V lost 4 bases and J lost 2; bases outside the gene matches: 5. CDR3 sequence reads: CASSRGGGDTDTQYF. The CDR3 DNA reads as TGTGCCAGCAGCAGGGGCGGGGGGGACACAGATACGCAGTATTTT.

This chain links TRBV6-6 with TRBJ2-2; no clear D gene. V was clipped by 6 bases and J by 4 bases, with 9 bases between them. Per the germline V gene, CDR1 is MNHNY and CDR2 is SVGAGI (reference sequence). The CDR3 has 13 residues. The CDR3 reads CASSPYSTGELFF. For the CDR3, the DNA is TGTGCCAGCAGCCCATACAGCACCGGGGAGCTGTTTTTT.